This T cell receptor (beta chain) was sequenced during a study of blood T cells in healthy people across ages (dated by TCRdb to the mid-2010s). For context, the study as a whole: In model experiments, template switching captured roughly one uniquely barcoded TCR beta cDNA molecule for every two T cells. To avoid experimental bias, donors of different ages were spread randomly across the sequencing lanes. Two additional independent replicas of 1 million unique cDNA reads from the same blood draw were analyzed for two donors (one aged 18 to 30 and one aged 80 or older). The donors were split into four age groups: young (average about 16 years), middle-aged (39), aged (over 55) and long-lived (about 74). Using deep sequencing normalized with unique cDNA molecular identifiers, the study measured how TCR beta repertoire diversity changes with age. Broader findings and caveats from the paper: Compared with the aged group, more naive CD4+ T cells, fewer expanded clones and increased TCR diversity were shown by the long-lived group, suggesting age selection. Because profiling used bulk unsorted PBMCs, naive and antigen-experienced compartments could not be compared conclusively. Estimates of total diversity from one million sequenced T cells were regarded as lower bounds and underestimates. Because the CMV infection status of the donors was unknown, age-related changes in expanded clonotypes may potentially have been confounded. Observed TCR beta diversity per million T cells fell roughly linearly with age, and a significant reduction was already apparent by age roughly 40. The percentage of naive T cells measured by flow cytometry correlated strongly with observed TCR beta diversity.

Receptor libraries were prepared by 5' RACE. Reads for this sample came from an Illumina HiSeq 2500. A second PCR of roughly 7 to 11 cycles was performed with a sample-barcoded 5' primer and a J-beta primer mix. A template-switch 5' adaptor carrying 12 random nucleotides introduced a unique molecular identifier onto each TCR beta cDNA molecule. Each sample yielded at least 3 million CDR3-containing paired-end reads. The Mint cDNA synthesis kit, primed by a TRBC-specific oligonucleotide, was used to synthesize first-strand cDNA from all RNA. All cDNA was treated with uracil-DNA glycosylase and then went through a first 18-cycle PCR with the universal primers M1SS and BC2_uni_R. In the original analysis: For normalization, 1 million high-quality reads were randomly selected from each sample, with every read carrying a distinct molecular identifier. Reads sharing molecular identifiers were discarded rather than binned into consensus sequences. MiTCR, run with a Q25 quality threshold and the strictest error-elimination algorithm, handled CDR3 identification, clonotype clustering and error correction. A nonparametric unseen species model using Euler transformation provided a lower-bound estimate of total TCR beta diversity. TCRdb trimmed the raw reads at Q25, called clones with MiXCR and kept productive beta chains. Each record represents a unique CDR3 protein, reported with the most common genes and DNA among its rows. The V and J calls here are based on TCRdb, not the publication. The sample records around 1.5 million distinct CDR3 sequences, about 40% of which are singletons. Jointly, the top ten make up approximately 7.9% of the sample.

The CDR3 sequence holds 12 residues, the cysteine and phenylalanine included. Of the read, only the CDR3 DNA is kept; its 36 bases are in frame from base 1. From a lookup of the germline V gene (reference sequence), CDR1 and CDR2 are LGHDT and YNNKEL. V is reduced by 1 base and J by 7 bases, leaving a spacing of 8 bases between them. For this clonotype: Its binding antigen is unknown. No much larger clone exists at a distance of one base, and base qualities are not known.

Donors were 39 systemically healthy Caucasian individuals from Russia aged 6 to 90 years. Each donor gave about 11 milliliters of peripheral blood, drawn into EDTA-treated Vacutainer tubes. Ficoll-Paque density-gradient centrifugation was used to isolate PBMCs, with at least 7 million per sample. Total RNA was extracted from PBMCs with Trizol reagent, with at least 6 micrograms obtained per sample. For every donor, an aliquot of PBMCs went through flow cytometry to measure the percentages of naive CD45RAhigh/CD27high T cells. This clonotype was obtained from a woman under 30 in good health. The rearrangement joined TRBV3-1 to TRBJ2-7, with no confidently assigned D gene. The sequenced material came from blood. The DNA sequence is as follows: TGTGCCAGCAGCCAAGGGTGGGCTGAGCAGTACTTC. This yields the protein CASSQGWAEQYF.